Listed below are T cell receptor beta chains from one sample, sequenced in a study of T cell clones after liver transplantation. The repertoire was sequenced with immunoSEQ multiplex PCR; TCRdb's copy has only in-frame clones and lacks some. The repertoire holds 85,000 to 130,000 clones, with approximately 85% as singletons. The sequenced sample was CD4+ T cells from blood, obtained before liver transplant. These receptors originate from a human donor who received a liver transplant. Each CDR3 is given with its conserved first and last residue. The order of the fields is J gene, V gene, D gene, clone size, CDR3 length, CDR3 protein, CDR3 DNA. D genes are given only for firm matches. Not every row has a clone size; where given, it reads once, few, many or a size class.

TRBJ2-5,TRBV5-8,NA,NA,15,CASSLFSGHQETQYF,TGTGCCAGCAGCTTGTTTTCAGGGCACCAAGAGACCCAGTACTTC
TRBJ2-2,TRBV5-4,NA,once,16,CASSLASGLDTGELFF,TGTGCCAGCAGCTTGGCCTCGGGTCTGGACACCGGGGAGCTGTTTTTT
TRBJ2-1,TRBV2,TRBD1,NA,15,CASSVDRGQYNEQFF,TGTGCCAGCAGCGTAGACAGGGGGCAATACAATGAGCAGTTCTTC
TRBJ2-2,TRBV19,NA,NA,14,CAIRRRGNTGELFF,TGTGCCATACGGAGGAGAGGCAACACCGGGGAGCTGTTTTTT
TRBJ2-2,TRBV18,NA,once,15,CASSPPVQKPGELFF,TGTGCCAGCTCACCACCTGTCCAGAAACCCGGGGAGCTGTTTTTT
TRBJ2-7,TRBV5-1,NA,NA,13,CASSADSPYEQYF,TGCGCCAGCAGCGCGGACAGCCCGTACGAGCAGTACTTC
TRBJ2-1,TRBV6-1,NA,NA,15,CASSEAGRIYNEQFF,TGTGCCAGCAGTGAAGCAGGGAGGATATACAATGAGCAGTTCTTC
TRBJ1-1,TRBV25-1,NA,few,12,CASGGLNTEAFF,TGTGCCAGCGGGGGCTTGAACACTGAAGCTTTCTTT
TRBJ2-7,TRBV7-2,NA,NA,14,CASSVAGPYYEQYF,TGTGCCAGCAGCGTTGCCGGGCCATACTACGAGCAGTACTTC
TRBJ2-1,TRBV19,TRBD2,NA,16,CASSIFGASGGGEQFF,TGTGCCAGTAGTATATTTGGGGCTAGCGGGGGTGGTGAGCAGTTCTTC
TRBJ2-3,TRBV6-5,NA,NA,13,CASWTSESVTQYF,TGTGCCAGTTGGACCAGCGAGTCCGTGACGCAGTATTTT
TRBJ2-5,TRBV28,TRBD1,NA,14,CASSLTGGGETQYF,TGTGCCAGCAGTTTAACAGGGGGCGGAGAGACCCAGTACTTC
TRBJ1-5,TRBV5-5,NA,NA,13,CASSPDGGQPQHF,TGTGCCAGCAGCCCGGACGGGGGTCAGCCCCAGCATTTT
TRBJ2-1,TRBV5-8,NA,once,13,CASSFAHTNEQFF,TGTGCCAGCAGCTTTGCTCACACCAATGAGCAGTTCTTC
TRBJ1-4,TRBV6-1,NA,NA,15,CASSGRRETNEKLFF,TGTGCCAGCAGTGGGCGCAGAGAAACTAATGAAAAACTGTTTTTT
TRBJ1-3,TRBV4-3,TRBD1,NA,18,CASSQEPPGQQTGNTIYF,TGCGCCAGCAGCCAAGAGCCCCCGGGACAGCAAACTGGAAACACCATATATTTT
TRBJ2-5,TRBV5-1,NA,NA,14,CASRSTGGAETQYF,TGCGCCAGCAGATCGACAGGAGGGGCGGAGACCCAGTACTTC
TRBJ1-1,TRBV9,NA,NA,15,CASSVEPRLNTEAFF,TGTGCCAGCAGCGTAGAGCCCAGGTTGAACACTGAAGCTTTCTTT
TRBJ1-6,TRBV2,TRBD1,NA,16,CASRQAGTGGNSPLHF,TGTGCCAGCAGACAAGCCGGGACAGGAGGTAATTCACCCCTCCACTTT
TRBJ2-2,TRBV7-3,TRBD1,NA,15,CASSLDRAGTGELFF,TGTGCCAGCAGCTTAGACAGGGCGGGCACCGGGGAGCTGTTTTTT
TRBJ1-1,TRBV18,NA,NA,14,CASSQQSMNTEAFF,TGTGCCAGCTCGCAGCAGTCTATGAACACTGAAGCTTTCTTT
TRBJ1-1,TRBV11-3,TRBD1,once,14,CASSSGQGGTEAFF,TGTGCCAGCAGCTCAGGACAGGGAGGGACTGAAGCTTTCTTT
TRBJ1-1,TRBV2,TRBD1,NA,17,CASSENPFGTGGTEAFF,TGTGCCAGCAGTGAAAATCCTTTTGGGACAGGGGGTACTGAAGCTTTCTTT
TRBJ2-1,TRBV27,TRBD1,NA,15,CASRDDRGPYNEQFF,TGTGCCAGCAGGGACGACAGGGGACCCTACAATGAGCAGTTCTTC
TRBJ1-1,TRBV12-5,NA,few,12,CASAFQGPEAFF,TGTGCTAGTGCCTTCCAGGGGCCTGAAGCTTTCTTT
TRBJ2-5,TRBV5-1,TRBD1,NA,16,CASSLNEGTGRETQYF,TGCGCCAGCAGCTTAAACGAAGGGACAGGGAGAGAGACCCAGTACTTC
TRBJ2-1,TRBV6-6,NA,few,15,CASSYVKGSYNEQFF,TGTGCCAGCAGTTACGTGAAGGGTTCCTACAATGAGCAGTTCTTC
TRBJ1-1,TRBV29-1,NA,NA,11,CSGARGTEAFF,TGCAGCGGAGCACGGGGCACTGAAGCTTTCTTT
TRBJ2-7,TRBV27,TRBD2,NA,15,CASSLSLAVTYEQYF,TGTGCCAGCAGTTTATCCCTAGCGGTTACCTACGAGCAGTACTTC
TRBJ2-5,TRBV4-1,TRBD2,NA,16,CASSQKISGRTETQYF,TGCGCCAGCAGCCAAAAGATAAGCGGGAGGACGGAGACCCAGTACTTC
TRBJ2-7,TRBV29-1,TRBD1,NA,14,CSVGRDRASYEQYF,TGCAGCGTTGGCCGGGACAGGGCATCTTACGAGCAGTACTTC
TRBJ2-7,TRBV18,TRBD2,NA,13,CASSPGLSYEQYF,TGTGCCAGCTCACCGGGACTATCCTACGAGCAGTACTTC
TRBJ1-1,TRBV28,NA,NA,13,CASSTSHRAEAFF,TGTGCCAGCAGTACTTCACACCGGGCTGAAGCTTTCTTT
TRBJ2-3,TRBV19,NA,NA,15,CASSQRKGGTDTQYF,TGTGCCAGTTCCCAACGAAAAGGGGGCACAGATACGCAGTATTTT
TRBJ2-7,TRBV9,TRBD2,NA,14,CASSVAPGGNEQYF,TGTGCCAGCAGCGTAGCCCCGGGGGGTAACGAGCAGTACTTC
TRBJ2-7,TRBV10-2,NA,once,16,CASSPGKGGASYEQYF,TGCGCCAGCAGCCCCGGGAAGGGGGGAGCTTCCTACGAGCAGTACTTC
TRBJ2-7,TRBV27,NA,NA,14,CASSLVQGLHEQYF,TGTGCCAGCAGTTTAGTACAGGGTCTCCACGAGCAGTACTTC
TRBJ2-3,TRBV7-3,NA,NA,17,CASSLPPQGLSTDTQYF,TGTGCCAGCAGCTTACCCCCGCAGGGGCTAAGCACAGATACGCAGTATTTT
TRBJ1-2,TRBV5-6,TRBD1,NA,15,CASSFGQGKFGSYTF,TGTGCCAGCAGCTTTGGACAGGGGAAATTTGGGTCCTACACCTTC
TRBJ2-7,TRBV19,NA,few,13,CASSKGRGTEQYF,TGTGCCAGTAGTAAAGGACGGGGGACGGAGCAGTACTTC
TRBJ2-1,TRBV5-1,TRBD2,NA,13,CASSSTSGAEQFF,TGCGCCAGCAGCTCGACTAGCGGGGCTGAGCAGTTCTTC
TRBJ1-6,TRBV9,NA,NA,13,CASSPAHGLPLHF,TGTGCCAGCAGCCCAGCCCACGGCCTCCCCCTCCACTTT
TRBJ2-7,TRBV7-9,NA,NA,13,CASSLSQAYEQYF,TGTGCCAGCAGCTTATCACAGGCCTACGAGCAGTACTTC
TRBJ2-5,TRBV28,NA,NA,14,CASRQGTAQETQYF,TGTGCCAGCAGGCAAGGGACCGCACAAGAGACCCAGTACTTC
TRBJ1-5,TRBV4-3,TRBD1,NA,15,CASSQTQGAQQPQHF,TGCGCCAGCAGCCAAACGCAGGGGGCGCAGCAGCCCCAGCATTTT
TRBJ2-7,TRBV19,NA,NA,14,CASSILGRSYEQYF,TGTGCCAGTAGTATATTGGGCAGGTCCTACGAGCAGTACTTC
TRBJ1-5,TRBV27,TRBD1,few,13,CASSLKGAKAQHF,TGTGCCAGCAGTTTAAAGGGGGCTAAGGCCCAGCATTTT
TRBJ2-1,TRBV4-1,TRBD2,once,19,CASSQKLAGGSQTVNEQFF,TGCGCCAGCAGCCAAAAACTAGCGGGGGGGAGTCAGACTGTCAATGAGCAGTTCTTC
TRBJ1-4,TRBV18,NA,NA,12,CASSVGAEKLFF,TGTGCCAGCTCGGTAGGGGCGGAAAAACTGTTTTTT